Here is one TCR beta chain with its context. Trimming cost V 10 bases and J 7 bases; bases outside gene matches: 15. Germline V gene data show CDR1 as SNHLY and CDR2 as FYNNEI. This CDR3 is 15 amino acids long. This specimen comes from a study of blood T cell repertoires in COVID-19. Study overall: T cells, B-cell-depleted T cells, or PBMCs supplied cDNA or gDNA.

Libraries were prepared by immunoSEQ multiplex PCR; TCRdb keeps only in-frame clonotypes and omits some of them. There are a few hundred thousand clones in the sample; 80% to 90% occur only once, and under 4% lies in the top ten. Study members were between about 18 and 100 years old and lived in 24 US regions. The study assigned cohorts using participant-reported clinical history. This clonotype originated in a woman aged 18-29 years in a cohort exposed to, infected with or recovered from COVID-19 (not recorded which). The gene calls are TRBV2 and TRBJ2-1; 8 bases match TRBD2. The sample comprised PBMCs or T cells enriched from blood (not recorded which). DNA of the CDR3: TGTGCCACCCAACAAGGAAGCGGGAGAAGGAATGAGCAGTTCTTC. It encodes CATQQGSGRRNEQFF.